This T cell receptor (beta chain) was recovered during a study of T cell changes during pregnancy in multiple sclerosis. Sequenced by immunoSEQ multiplex PCR; TCRdb stores in-frame clones only, minus some. This repertoire shows around 66,000 clones, roughly nine tenths found once; its top ten account for 3.3%. Germline lookup yields CDR1 LNHDA and CDR2 SQIVND (reference sequence). The CDR3 has 15 residues. With V trimmed by 3 bases and J by 7 bases, 8 bases remained unmatched. The source is a female donor in good health, enrolled as a control in a pregnancy study. The J gene is TRBJ2-1, the V gene TRBV19; the match to TRBD1 covers 8 bases. Specimen: peripheral blood, collected in the first trimester of pregnancy. The CDR3 protein is CASSILGQGINEQFF. In DNA, the CDR3 is TGTGCCAGTAGTATCCTAGGACAGGGAATAAATGAGCAGTTCTTC.